The sequence of this T cell receptor (beta chain) was determined in a study of blood T cells in healthy people across ages. This clonotype was counted a few times. Its cognate antigen is unknown. The junction and the germline gene differ at one end; a read error may be behind it. Germline V gives CDR1 SSHAT, CDR2 FNYEAQ (reference sequence). CDR3 length equals 15 residues. Points from the study as a whole: While age rose, TCR beta diversity per million T cells dropped in a roughly linear way.

Sample-barcoded 5' priming and a J-beta primer mix drove a second PCR of roughly 6 to 12 cycles. TCRdb used MiXCR to reprocess the 5' RACE reads, holding one entry per CDR3 protein. The top ten clones hold 9.4% of a sample with more than 600,000 distinct CDR3 sequences, roughly 25% of them seen once. The same specimen was also included in a second study, on T cells of mothers and their children. As that report states: Sample barcodes plus 2-4 random nucleotides came from the M1S primer. Each mother yielded more than 9.5 million TCR beta CDR3 reads. Each child yielded approximately 3 million reads. Slightly higher overlap, not significant, was seen in related mother-child pairs than in unrelated pairs.

Sample: blood. This chain connects TRBV7-7 to TRBJ2-5, with 12 bases aligning to TRBD2. The TCR originated in a boy aged 5 to 17 in good health. In DNA, the CDR3 is TGTGCTAGCAGCTCGACTAGCGGGAGAAGTGAGACCCAGTACTTC. It translates to CASSSTSGRSETQYF.